A selection of T cell receptor beta chains follows, all from one sample in a study of blood T cell repertoires in COVID-19. Some clones are missing from TCRdb's copy, which holds only in-frame ones; the method was immunoSEQ multiplex PCR. This sample has some 170,000 clones, with 80% found just once. The sample was PBMCs or T cells enriched from blood (not recorded which). The receptors shown here come from a middle-aged man who had recovered from COVID-19. Each CDR3 is given with its conserved first and last residue. Each record gives: V gene, J gene, CDR3 protein.

>TRBV3-1/TRBV3-2|TRBJ1-6
CASSLGGDSWNSPLHF
>TRBV19|TRBJ1-2
CASLSGAGYTF
>TRBV6-1|TRBJ1-6
CASSEAPGQGSSYNSPLHF
>TRBV27|TRBJ2-1
CASSLYRGYNEQFF
>TRBV6-4|TRBJ1-2
CASSRPDRLFNYGYTF
>TRBV7-2|TRBJ2-3
CASRPISGASTDTQYF
>TRBV19|TRBJ1-5
CASSIAGSNQPQHF
>TRBV3-1/TRBV3-2|TRBJ1-1
CASSHWGSLMNTEAFF
>TRBV6-5|TRBJ1-2
CASRDRERYGYTF
>TRBV2|TRBJ2-2
CASITDRAKTGELFF
>TRBV6-5|TRBJ1-1
CASSSSWTGWNTEAFF
>TRBV27|TRBJ1-2
CASSALQGVRYGYTF
>TRBV4-1|TRBJ2-4
CASSQAREPKNIQYF
>TRBV10-3|TRBJ1-1
CAISERQGVGTEAFF
>TRBV6-5|TRBJ1-2
CASSYRDREGGYTF
>TRBV7-6|TRBJ1-4
CASSLDSDKYNEKLFF
>TRBV18|TRBJ2-3
CASSPGLAPDTQYF
>TRBV19|TRBJ1-5
CASSIVPRSPQPQHF
>TRBV3-1/TRBV3-2|TRBJ2-5
CASGQKETQYF
>TRBV6-5|TRBJ1-5
CASSLFVNQPQHF
>TRBV5-1|TRBJ1-6
CASRTGNSPLHF
>TRBV2|TRBJ1-2
CASSTGSSGYTF
>TRBV2|TRBJ2-3
CASGRTGTDTQYF
>TRBV5-1|TRBJ2-1
CASSPSQVSSYNEQFF
>TRBV10-1|TRBJ2-3
CASSESLRGNTDTQYF
>TRBV6-4|TRBJ2-3
CASSRQGSADTQYF
>TRBV2|TRBJ2-1
CASKIMRDEQFF
>TRBV6-5|TRBJ1-1
CASNRGWDTEAFF
>TRBV2|TRBJ1-5
CASSVYEGADQPQHF
>TRBV10-3|TRBJ2-5
CAISESGSRETQYF
>TRBV30|TRBJ1-2
CAWSAGQAGYTF
>TRBV11-3|TRBJ2-3
CASSPFSRSTDTQYF